This T cell receptor beta chain was captured in a study of shared clonotypes between healthy human individuals. Study findings and constraints: Clonotypes shared by all four donors outscored non-shared clonotypes in generation probability. Generally, naive subsets (rather than memory subsets) showed larger estimated richness. In a handful of donors, approximately 5% of naive CD4 clonotypes appeared in common.

On this clone itself: Antigen: not known.

Naive CD8 cells, CD45RO-negative and positively selected for CCR7, excluded terminally differentiated effector memory CD45RA+ cells. CDR1 SGHAT and CDR2 FQNNGV come from the germline V gene. The J segment lost 3 bases and the V segment lost 6 bases, leaving 9 bases of the junction unmatched. The CDR3 covers 15 residues. Only in-frame clones appear in the TCRdb table, and some are missing; sequencing was by immunoSEQ multiplex PCR. Here the sample spans about 680,000 clones, 90% to 95% being singletons. J is TRBJ2-7 and V is TRBV11-2; 9 bases are a match to TRBD2. The sample comprised naive CD8+ T cells sorted from blood. The source of this sequence is a man aged 25 to 40 in good health. CDR3 sequence reads: CASSYGTSRIYEQYF. The DNA of the CDR3 is TGTGCCAGCAGTTATGGGACTAGCAGGATCTACGAGCAGTACTTC.